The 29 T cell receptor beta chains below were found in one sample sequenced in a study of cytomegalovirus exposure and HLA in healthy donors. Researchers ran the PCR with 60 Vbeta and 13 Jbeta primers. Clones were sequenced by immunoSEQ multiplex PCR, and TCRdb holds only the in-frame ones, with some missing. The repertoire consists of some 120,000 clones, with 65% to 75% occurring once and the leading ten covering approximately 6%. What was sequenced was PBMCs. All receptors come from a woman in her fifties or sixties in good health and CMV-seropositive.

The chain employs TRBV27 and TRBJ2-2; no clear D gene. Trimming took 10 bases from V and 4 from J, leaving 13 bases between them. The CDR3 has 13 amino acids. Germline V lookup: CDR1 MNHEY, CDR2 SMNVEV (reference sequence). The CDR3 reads CATKPRVTGELFF. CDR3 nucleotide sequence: TGTGCCACTAAGCCCCGAGTCACCGGGGAGCTGTTTTTT.

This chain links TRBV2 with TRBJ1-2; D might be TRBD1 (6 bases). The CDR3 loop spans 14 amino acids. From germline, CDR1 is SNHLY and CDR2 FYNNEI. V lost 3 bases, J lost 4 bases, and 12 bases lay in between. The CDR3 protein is CASSDRPGAYGYTF. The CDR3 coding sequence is TGTGCCAGCAGTGATCGTCCAGGGGCCTATGGCTACACCTTC.

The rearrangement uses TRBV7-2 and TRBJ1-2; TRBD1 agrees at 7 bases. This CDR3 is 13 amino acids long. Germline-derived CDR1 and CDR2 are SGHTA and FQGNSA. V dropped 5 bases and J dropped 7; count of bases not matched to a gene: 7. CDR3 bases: TGTGCCAGCAGCCCACCAGACAGGGCTGGCTACACCTTC. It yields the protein CASSPPDRAGYTF. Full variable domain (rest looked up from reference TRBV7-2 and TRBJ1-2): GAGVSQSPSNKVTEKGKDVELRCDPISGHTALYWYRQSLGQGLEFLIYFQGNSAPDKSGLPSDRFSAERTGGSVSTLTIQRTQQEDSAVYLCASSPPDRAGYTFGSGTRLTVV.

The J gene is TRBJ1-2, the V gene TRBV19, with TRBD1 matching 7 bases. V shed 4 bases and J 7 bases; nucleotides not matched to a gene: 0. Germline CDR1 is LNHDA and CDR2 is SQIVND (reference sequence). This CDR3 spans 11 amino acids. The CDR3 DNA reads TGTGCCAGTAGTAACAGGGGTGGCTACACCTTC. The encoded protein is CASSNRGGYTF.

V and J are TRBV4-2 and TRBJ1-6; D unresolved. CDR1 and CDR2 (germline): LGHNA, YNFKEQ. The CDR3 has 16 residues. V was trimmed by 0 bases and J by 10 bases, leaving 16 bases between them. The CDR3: CASSQDVRVLGSPLHF. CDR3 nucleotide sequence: TGTGCCAGCAGCCAAGATGTCCGGGTATTAGGATCACCCCTCCACTTT.

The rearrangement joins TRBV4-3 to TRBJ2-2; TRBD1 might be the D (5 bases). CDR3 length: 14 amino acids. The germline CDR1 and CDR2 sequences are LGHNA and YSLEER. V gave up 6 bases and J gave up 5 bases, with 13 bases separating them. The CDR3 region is CASSSQGETGELFF. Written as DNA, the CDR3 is TGCGCCAGCAGTTCTCAGGGTGAAACCGGGGAGCTGTTTTTT.

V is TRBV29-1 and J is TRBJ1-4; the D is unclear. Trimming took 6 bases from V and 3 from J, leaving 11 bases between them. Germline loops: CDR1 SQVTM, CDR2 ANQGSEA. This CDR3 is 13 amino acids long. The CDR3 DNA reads TGCAGCGTGGGCGAAGAACCTAATGAAAAACTGTTTTTT. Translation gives CSVGEEPNEKLFF.

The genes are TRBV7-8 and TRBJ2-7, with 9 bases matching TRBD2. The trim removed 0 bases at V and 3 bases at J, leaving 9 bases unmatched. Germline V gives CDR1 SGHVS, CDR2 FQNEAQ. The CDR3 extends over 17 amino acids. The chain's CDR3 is CASSLARARGGGYEQYF. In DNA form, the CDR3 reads TGTGCCAGCAGCTTAGCGCGGGCGCGGGGGGGCGGCTACGAGCAGTACTTC.

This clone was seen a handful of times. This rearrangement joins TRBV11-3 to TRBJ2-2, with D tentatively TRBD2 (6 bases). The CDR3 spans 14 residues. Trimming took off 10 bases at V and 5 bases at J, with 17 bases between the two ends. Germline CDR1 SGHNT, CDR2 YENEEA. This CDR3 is CAIRAGGSTGELFF. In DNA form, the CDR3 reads TGTGCCATCCGAGCAGGAGGGAGTACCGGGGAGCTGTTTTTT.

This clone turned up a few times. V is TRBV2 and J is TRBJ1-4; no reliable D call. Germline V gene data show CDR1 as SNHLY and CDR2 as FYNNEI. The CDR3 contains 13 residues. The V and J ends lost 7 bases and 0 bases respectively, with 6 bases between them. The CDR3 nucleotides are TGTGCCAGCAAACGGGCAACTAATGAAAAACTGTTTTTT. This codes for CASKRATNEKLFF.

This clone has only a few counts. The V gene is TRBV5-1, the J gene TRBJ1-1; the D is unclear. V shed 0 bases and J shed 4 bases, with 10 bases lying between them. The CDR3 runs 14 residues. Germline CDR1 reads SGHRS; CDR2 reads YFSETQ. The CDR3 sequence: CASSLVSDGTEAFF. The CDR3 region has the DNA TGCGCCAGCAGCTTGGTTAGTGATGGCACTGAAGCTTTCTTT.

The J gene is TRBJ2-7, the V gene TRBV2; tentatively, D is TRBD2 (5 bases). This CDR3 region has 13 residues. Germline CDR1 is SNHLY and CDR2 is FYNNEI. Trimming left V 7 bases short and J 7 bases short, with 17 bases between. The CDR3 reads CASTNGVNGEQYF. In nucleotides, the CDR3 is TGTGCCAGCACCAACGGGGTGAACGGGGAGCAGTACTTC.

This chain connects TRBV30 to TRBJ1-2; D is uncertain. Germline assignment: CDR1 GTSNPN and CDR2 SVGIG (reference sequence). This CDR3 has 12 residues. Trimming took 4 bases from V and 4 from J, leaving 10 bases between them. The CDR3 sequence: CAWNPTGYGYTF. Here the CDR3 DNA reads TGTGCCTGGAACCCGACGGGCTATGGCTACACCTTC.

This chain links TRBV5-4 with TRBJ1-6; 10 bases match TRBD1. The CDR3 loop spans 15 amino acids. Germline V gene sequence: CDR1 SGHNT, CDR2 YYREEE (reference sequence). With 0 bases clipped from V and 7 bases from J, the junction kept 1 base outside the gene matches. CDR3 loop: CASSLVGQGNSPLHF. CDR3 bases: TGTGCCAGCAGCTTGGTGGGACAGGGGAATTCACCCCTCCACTTT.

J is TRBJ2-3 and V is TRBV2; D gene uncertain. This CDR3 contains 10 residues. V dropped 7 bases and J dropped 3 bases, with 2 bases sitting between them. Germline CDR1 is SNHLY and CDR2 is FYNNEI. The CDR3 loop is CASTTDTQYF. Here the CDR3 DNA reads TGTGCCAGCACTACAGATACGCAGTATTTT.

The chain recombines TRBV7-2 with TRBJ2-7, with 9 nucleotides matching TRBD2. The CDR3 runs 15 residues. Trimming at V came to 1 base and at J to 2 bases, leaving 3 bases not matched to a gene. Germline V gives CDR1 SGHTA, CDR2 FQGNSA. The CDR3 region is CASSLESGGTYEQYF. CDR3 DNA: TGTGCCAGCAGCTTAGAGAGCGGGGGGACCTACGAGCAGTACTTC. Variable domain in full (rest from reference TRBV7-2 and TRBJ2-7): GAGVSQSPSNKVTEKGKDVELRCDPISGHTALYWYRQSLGQGLEFLIYFQGNSAPDKSGLPSDRFSAERTGGSVSTLTIQRTQQEDSAVYLCASSLESGGTYEQYFGPGTRLTVT.

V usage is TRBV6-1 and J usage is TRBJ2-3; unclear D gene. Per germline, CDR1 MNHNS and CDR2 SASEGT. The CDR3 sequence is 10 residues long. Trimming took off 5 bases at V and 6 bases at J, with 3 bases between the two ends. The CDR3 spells CASSRDTQYF. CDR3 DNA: TGTGCCAGCAGTCGGGATACGCAGTATTTT.

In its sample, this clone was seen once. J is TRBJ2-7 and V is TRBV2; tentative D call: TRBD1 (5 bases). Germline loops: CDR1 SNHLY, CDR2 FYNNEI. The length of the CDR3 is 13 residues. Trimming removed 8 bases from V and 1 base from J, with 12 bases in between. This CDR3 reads CASLAQGSYEQYF. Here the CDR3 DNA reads TGTGCCAGCTTAGCCCAGGGATCCTACGAGCAGTACTTC.

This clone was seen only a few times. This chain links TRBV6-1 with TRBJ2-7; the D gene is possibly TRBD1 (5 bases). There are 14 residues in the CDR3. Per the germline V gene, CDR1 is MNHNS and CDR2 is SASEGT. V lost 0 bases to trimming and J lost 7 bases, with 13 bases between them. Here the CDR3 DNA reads TGTGCCAGCAGTGAAGCGCTGGGGCTATGGGAGCAGTACTTC. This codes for CASSEALGLWEQYF.

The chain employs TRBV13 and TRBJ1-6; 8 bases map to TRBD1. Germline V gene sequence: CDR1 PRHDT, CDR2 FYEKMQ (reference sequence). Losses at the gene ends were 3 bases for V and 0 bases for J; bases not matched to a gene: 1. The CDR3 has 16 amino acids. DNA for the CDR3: TGTGCCAGCAGCTTTACAGGGGGCTCCTATAATTCACCCCTCCACTTT. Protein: CASSFTGGSYNSPLHF.

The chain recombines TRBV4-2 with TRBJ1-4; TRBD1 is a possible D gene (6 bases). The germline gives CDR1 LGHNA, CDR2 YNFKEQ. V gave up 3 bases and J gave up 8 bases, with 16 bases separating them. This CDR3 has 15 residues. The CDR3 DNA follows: TGTGCCAGCAGCCAGGGACATGGGGTGGAGGAAAAACTGTTTTTT. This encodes CASSQGHGVEEKLFF.

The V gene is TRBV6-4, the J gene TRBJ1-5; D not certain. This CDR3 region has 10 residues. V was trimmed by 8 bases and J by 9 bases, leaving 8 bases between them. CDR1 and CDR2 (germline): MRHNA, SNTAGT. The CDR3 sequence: CASGLVPQHF. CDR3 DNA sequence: TGTGCCAGCGGCCTAGTGCCCCAGCATTTT.

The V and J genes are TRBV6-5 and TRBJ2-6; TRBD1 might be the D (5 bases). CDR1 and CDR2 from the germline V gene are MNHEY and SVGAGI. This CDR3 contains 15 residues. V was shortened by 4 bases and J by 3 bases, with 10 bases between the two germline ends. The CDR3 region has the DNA TGTGCCAGCAGTTCACAGGTCAATGGGGCCAACGTCCTGACTTTC. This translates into CASSSQVNGANVLTF.

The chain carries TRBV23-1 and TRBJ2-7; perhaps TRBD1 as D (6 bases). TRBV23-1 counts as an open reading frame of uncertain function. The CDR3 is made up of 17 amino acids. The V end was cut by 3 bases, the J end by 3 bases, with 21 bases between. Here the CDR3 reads CASSHPPYRDTNYEQYF. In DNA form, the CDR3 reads TGCGCCAGCAGTCATCCACCCTACCGGGACACCAACTACGAGCAGTACTTC.

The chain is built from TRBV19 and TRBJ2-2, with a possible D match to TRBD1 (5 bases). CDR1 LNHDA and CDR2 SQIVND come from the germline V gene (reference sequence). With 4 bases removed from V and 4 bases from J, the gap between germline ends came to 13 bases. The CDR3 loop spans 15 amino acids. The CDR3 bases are TGTGCCAGTAGTAGAAGCAGGGTGAGCACCGGGGAGCTGTTTTTT. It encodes CASSRSRVSTGELFF.

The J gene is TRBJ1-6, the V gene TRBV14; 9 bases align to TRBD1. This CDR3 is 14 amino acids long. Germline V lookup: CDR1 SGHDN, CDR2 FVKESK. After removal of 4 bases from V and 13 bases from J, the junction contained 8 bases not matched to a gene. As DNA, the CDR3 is TGTGCCAGCAGCCGGGAGGGGACAGGGAGCCCCCTCCACTTT. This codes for CASSREGTGSPLHF.

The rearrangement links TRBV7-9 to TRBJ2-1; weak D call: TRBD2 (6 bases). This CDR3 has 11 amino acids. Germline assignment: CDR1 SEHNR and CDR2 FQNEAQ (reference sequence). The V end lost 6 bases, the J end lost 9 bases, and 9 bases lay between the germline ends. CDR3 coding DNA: TGTGCCAGCAGTCGGCGGGGTGAGCAGTTCTTC. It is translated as CASSRRGEQFF.

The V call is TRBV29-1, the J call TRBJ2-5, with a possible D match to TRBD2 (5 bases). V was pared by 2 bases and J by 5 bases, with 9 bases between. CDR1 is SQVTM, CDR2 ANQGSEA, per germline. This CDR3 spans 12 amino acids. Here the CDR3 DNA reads TGCAGCGTTGAACGAGGGATGGAGACCCAGTACTTC. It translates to CSVERGMETQYF.

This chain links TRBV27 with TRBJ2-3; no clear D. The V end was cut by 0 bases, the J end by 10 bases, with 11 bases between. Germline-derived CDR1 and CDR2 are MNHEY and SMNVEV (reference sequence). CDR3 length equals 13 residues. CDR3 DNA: TGTGCCAGCAGTTTATCTGAAGCACGGGCGCAGTATTTT. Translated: CASSLSEARAQYF.